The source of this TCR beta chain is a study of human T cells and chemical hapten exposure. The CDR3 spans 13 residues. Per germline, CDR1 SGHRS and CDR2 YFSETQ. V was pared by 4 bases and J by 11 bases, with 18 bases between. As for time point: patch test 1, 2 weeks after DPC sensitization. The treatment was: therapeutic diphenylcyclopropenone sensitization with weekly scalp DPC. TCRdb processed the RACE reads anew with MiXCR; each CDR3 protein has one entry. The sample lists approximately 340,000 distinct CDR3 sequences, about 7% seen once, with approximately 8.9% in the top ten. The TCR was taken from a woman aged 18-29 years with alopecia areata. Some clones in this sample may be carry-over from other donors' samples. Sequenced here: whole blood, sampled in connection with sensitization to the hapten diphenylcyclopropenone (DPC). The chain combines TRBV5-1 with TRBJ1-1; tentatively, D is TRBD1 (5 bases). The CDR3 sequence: CASSTDNARLAFF. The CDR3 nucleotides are TGCGCCAGCAGCACGGACAATGCAAGGCTTGCTTTCTTT.